This T cell receptor beta chain is from a study of blood T cell repertoires in COVID-19. The repertoire was sequenced with immunoSEQ multiplex PCR; TCRdb's copy has only in-frame clones and lacks some. The sample shows approximately 100,000 clones, around nine tenths of them seen only once. Germline CDR1 is SGHKS and CDR2 is YYEKEE (reference sequence). V lost 5 bases and J lost 12, with 15 bases in between. The CDR3 has 12 amino acids. The specimen sequenced was peripheral blood. V is TRBV5-5 and J is TRBJ2-1; maybe TRBD1 (5 bases). This TCR was sampled from a man aged 50 to 59 with acute or convalescent COVID-19. CDR3 in amino acids: CASSRGNMVQFF. The CDR3, as DNA: TGTGCCAGCAGTAGGGGAAACATGGTGCAGTTCTTC.